This T cell receptor (beta chain) was found in a study of shared clonotypes between healthy human individuals. Findings and caveats of the study: Some clonotypes were shared by all four sorted-subset donors, while others were not shared. The non-shared ones had lower generation probabilities than the shared ones.

To note about this clone: Its antigen is not identified.

Naive CD45RA+ and memory CD45RA-negative subsets were split from CD4+ cells. This CDR3 is built from 14 residues. Germline V lookup: CDR1 MGHRA, CDR2 YSYEKL. The germline V and J ends were trimmed by 0 bases and 8 bases, with 13 bases remaining between them. Clones were sequenced by immunoSEQ multiplex PCR, and TCRdb holds only the in-frame ones, with some missing. This sample carries roughly 1 million clones, about 80% of them seen once, and the ten largest clones take 0.5% to 0.6%. The chain carries TRBV4-1 and TRBJ1-2; no firm D call. This receptor was identified in a man between 18 and 35 years old in good health. Some clones in this sample may be carry-over from other donors' samples. What was sequenced was memory CD4+ T cells from PBMCs. Subset given: CD45RA-negative fraction. In DNA, the CDR3 is TGCGCCAGCAGCCAAGATATCCGGGCCTTAGGCTACACCTTC. Encoded protein: CASSQDIRALGYTF.